This paragraph reports one T cell receptor (beta chain). Its specificity is unknown. This sample was taken from a study of Ad26.COV2.S vaccination and SARS-CoV-2 variants. Assay: immunoSEQ multiplex PCR; the TCRdb copy retains only in-frame clones and omits some. The table records roughly 410,000 clones, 80% to 90% of them present only once. The study's findings and limits: Those who received vaccine or placebo ended up with similar non-spike TCR breadth. Relative to placebo recipients, vaccine recipients exhibited elevated spike-specific TCR breadth.

Treatment described: some 19 received Ad26.COV2.S at low or high dose, single or two shots; roughly 5 received placebo; per-sample allocation not given. Sampling occurred on day 63 after the first vaccine or placebo injection. This TCR derives from a person aged 18-65 years who received the Ad26.COV2.S COVID-19 vaccine or a placebo. The input for sequencing was peripheral blood, taken in a trial of Ad26.COV2.S vaccine versus placebo.

The CDR3 coding sequence is TGCGCCAGCACAGGGGGCCATTATTTGAACACTGAAGCTTTCTTT. This encodes CASTGGHYLNTEAFF. The chain has TRBV5-1 and TRBJ1-1, with 8 bases aligning to TRBD1. V dropped 6 bases and J dropped 0; count of bases not matched to a gene: 7. CDR3 length equals 15 residues. Germline lookup yields CDR1 SGHRS and CDR2 YFSETQ.